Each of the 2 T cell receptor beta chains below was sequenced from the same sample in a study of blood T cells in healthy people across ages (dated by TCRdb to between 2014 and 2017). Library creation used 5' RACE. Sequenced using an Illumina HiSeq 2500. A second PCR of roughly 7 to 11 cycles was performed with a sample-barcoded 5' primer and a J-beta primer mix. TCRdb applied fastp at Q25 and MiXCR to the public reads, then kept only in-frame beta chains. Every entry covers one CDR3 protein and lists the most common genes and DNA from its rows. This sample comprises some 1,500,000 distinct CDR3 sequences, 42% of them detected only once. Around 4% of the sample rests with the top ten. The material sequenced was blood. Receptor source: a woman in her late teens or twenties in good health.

The CDR3: CASSASPGTGVGYTF. The CDR3 DNA is TGTGCCAGCAGCGCCTCACCCGGGACAGGTGTTGGCTACACCTTC. This chain uses TRBV9 with TRBJ1-2, with TRBD1 matching 8 bases. Germline V gene lookup returns CDR1 SGDLS and CDR2 YYNGEE. V trimming: 3 bases; J trimming: 7 bases; junction bases outside the gene matches: 11. This CDR3 has 15 residues.

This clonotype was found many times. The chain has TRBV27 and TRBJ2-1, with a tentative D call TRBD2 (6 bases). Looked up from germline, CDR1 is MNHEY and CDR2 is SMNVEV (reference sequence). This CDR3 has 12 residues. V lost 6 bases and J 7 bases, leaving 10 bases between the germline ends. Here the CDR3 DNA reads TGTGCCAGCAGCCGGAGCGGGAATGAGCAGTTCTTC. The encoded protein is CASSRSGNEQFF.